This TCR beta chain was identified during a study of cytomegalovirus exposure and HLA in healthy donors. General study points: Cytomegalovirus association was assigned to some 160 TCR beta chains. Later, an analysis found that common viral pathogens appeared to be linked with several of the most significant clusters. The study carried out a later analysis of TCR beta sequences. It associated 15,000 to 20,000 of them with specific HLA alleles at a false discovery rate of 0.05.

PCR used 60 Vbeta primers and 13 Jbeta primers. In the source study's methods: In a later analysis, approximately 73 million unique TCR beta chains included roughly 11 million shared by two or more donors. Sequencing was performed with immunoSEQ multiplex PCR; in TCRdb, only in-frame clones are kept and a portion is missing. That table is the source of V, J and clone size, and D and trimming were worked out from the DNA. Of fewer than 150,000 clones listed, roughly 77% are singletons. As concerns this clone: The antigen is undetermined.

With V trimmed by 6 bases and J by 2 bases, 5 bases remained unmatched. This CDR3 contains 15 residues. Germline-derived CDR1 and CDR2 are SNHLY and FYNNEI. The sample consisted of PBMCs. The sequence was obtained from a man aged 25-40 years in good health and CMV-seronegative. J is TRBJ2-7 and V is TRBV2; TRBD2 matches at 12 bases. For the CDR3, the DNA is TGTGCCAGCAGACTCCTAGCGGGAGGGACCTACGAGCAGTACTTC. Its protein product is CASRLLAGGTYEQYF.